This section outlines one TCR beta chain sequence together with its context. What it recognizes is unknown. Repertoires were generated with immunoSEQ multiplex PCR, while TCRdb's copy carries only in-frame clones and drops some. The table shows fewer than 140,000 clones, with about nine tenths occurring only once. The sample belongs to a study of T cell responses to AZD1222 COVID-19 vaccine. Study-wide background: Both about-4-week and about-12-week second-dose recipients were combined.

Study-wide results and caveats: Spike-spanning, vaccine-associated CD4 TCRs were dominant at 160-218 and 743-854.

Germline V gene lookup returns CDR1 LNHDA and CDR2 SQIVND (reference sequence). Germline trimming cut 5 bases from V and 7 bases from J; bases unmatched to any gene: 11. The CDR3 length is 15 residues. The chain joins TRBV19 to TRBJ2-1; 7 bases map to TRBD2. The clonotype originates from an adult in good health. This specimen consisted of peripheral blood, obtained on day 0 of AZD1222 vaccination. The CDR3 region is CASSRGTTRGNEQFF. CDR3 nucleotide sequence: TGTGCCAGTAGTCGGGGGACTACCCGTGGAAATGAGCAGTTCTTC.